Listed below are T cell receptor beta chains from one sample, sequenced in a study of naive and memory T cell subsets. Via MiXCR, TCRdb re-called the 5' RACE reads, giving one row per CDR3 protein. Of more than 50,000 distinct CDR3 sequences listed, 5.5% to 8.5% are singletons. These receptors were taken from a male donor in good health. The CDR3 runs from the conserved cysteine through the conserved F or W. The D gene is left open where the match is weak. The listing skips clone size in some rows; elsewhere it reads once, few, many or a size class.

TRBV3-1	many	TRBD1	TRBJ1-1	TGTGCCAGCAGCTACGGCGGGACAGGGGGTGAAGCTTTCTTT	CASSYGGTGGEAFF
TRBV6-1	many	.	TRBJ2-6	TGTGCCAGCTCGGATGGACCAAGCTCTGGGGCCAACGTCCTGACTTTC	CASSDGPSSGANVLTF
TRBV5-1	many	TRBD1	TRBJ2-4	TGCGCCAGCAGCTCCTCTGGACAGGGGTCAAACATTCAGTACTTC	CASSSSGQGSNIQYF
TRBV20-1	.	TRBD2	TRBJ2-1	TGCAGTGCTAGTTTAGCTAGCGGGAGGAGGGGCAATGAGCAGTTCTTC	CSASLASGRRGNEQFF
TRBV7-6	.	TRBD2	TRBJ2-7	TGTGCCAGCAGCTTAGGCGGGACTAGTTCGAACGAGCAGTACTTC	CASSLGGTSSNEQYF
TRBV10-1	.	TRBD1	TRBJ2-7	TGCGCCAGCAGTGGGATGGGGACAGGGAACTACGAGCAGTACTTC	CASSGMGTGNYEQYF
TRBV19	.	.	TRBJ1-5	TGTGCCAGTAGTACGGGAACAACCCTCAATCAGCCCCAGCATTTT	CASSTGTTLNQPQHF
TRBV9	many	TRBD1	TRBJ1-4	TGTGCCAGCAGCGTTTCAGGGGGTCGGGAAAAACTGTTTTTT	CASSVSGGREKLFF
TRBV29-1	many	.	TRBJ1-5	TGCAGCGTCGAAGGTTCGGGCAATCAGCCCCAGCATTTT	CSVEGSGNQPQHF
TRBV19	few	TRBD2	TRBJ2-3	TGTGCCAGTAGCACTAGCGGGGGCACAGATACGCAGTATTTT	CASSTSGGTDTQYF
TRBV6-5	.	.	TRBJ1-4	TGTGCCAGCAGCTTGGGAACTAATGGAAAACTGTTTTTT	CASSLGTNGKLFF
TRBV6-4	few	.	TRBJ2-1	TGTGCCAGCAGTGAAGCGGCAATGGGCTACAATGAGCAGTTCTTC	CASSEAAMGYNEQFF
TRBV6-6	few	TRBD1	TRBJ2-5	TGTGCCAGCAGTAACAGGGGAGAGACCCAGTACTTC	CASSNRGETQYF
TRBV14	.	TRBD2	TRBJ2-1	TGTGCCAGCAGCCAAGATTACTCTAGCGGGGGGGCCTATGAGCAGTTCTTC	CASSQDYSSGGAYEQFF
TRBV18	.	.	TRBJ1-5	TGTGCCAGCTCAGGAGACAGAAATCAGCCCCAGCATTTT	CASSGDRNQPQHF
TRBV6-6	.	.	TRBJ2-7	TGTGCCAGCAGTTTACTAGGGTGGGGCTACGAGCAGTACTTC	CASSLLGWGYEQYF
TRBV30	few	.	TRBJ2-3	TGTGCCTGGGGTGGGTGGCGGGTCACCACAGATACGCAGTATTTT	CAWGGWRVTTDTQYF
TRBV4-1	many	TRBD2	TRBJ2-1	TGCGCCAGCAGCCAAGAAAGCGGGGCGAGGAACAATGAGCAGTTCTTC	CASSQESGARNNEQFF
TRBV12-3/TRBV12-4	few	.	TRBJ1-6	TGTGCCAGCAGTCGGGGGGCTGGGAATTCACCCCTCCACTTT	CASSRGAGNSPLHF
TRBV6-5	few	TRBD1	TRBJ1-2	TGTGCCAGCAGCTTATACAGGGGGGACTATGGCTACACCTTC	CASSLYRGDYGYTF
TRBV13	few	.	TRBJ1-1	TGTGCCAGCAGCTGGGGTCCTGAGGGACCGAACACTGAAGCTTTCTTT	CASSWGPEGPNTEAFF
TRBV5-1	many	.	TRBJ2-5	TGCGCCAGCAGCTTGGCCGGAGCTGGAGAGACCCAGTACTTC	CASSLAGAGETQYF
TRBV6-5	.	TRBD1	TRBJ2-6	TGTGTCACCTCTGCGGGTAGGGGGCCCTCTGGGGCCAACGTCCTGACTTTC	CVTSAGRGPSGANVLTF
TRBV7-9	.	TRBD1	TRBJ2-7	TGTGCCAGCAGCTTATCCGCCGCAGACAGGGGACCCTACGAGCAGTACTTC	CASSLSAADRGPYEQYF
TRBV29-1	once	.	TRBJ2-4	TGCAGCGTTGAACTAAGGTCCATCCAAGCCAAAAACATTCAGTACTTC	CSVELRSIQAKNIQYF
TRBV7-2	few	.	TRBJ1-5	TGTGCCAGCAGCTTATTGCAGGATCAGCCCCAGCATTTT	CASSLLQDQPQHF
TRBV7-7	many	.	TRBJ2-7	TGTGCCAGCAGCCCGTCAGCGGTGACCTACGAGCAGTACTTC	CASSPSAVTYEQYF
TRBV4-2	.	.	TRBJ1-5	TGTGCCAGCAGCCAAGACACGGGCGGGAGCAATCAGCCCCAGCATTTT	CASSQDTGGSNQPQHF
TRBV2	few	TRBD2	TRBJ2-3	TGTGCCAGCAGTGAAGCGGAAGGCACCAGCGGGGGCCTAACTCGCACAGATACGCAGTATTTT	CASSEAEGTSGGLTRTDTQYF
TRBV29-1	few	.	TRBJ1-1	TGCAGCGTTGCCTGGGGACCGAACACTGAAGCTTTCTTT	CSVAWGPNTEAFF
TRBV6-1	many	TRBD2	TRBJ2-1	TGTGCCACGGGGTCGGGAGGGCCTTTTAATGAGCAGTTCTTC	CATGSGGPFNEQFF
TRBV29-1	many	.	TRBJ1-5	TGCAGCGTGATACTAGGGGGGGGGTATGGCAATCAGCCCCAGCATTTT	CSVILGGGYGNQPQHF
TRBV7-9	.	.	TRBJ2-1	TGTGCCAGCGGCTTGACGGGCGGGATAACCTACAATGAGCAGTTCTTC	CASGLTGGITYNEQFF
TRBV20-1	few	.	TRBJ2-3	TGCAGTGCCCCCCCTAACACAGATACGCAGTATTTT	CSAPPNTDTQYF
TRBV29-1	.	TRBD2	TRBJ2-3	TGCAGCGTCGGCGGGACTAGCGGGTACACAGATACGCAGTATTTT	CSVGGTSGYTDTQYF
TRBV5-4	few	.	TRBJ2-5	TGTGCCAGCAGCTTCGGACTGGGAGGTGGGGAGACCCAGTACTTC	CASSFGLGGGETQYF